The 29 T cell receptor beta chains listed next were all sequenced from one sample in a study of shared clonotypes between healthy human individuals. As defined, naive CD8 cells were CD45RO-negative and positively selected for CCR7, with terminally differentiated effector memory CD45RA+ cells excluded. Sequencing used immunoSEQ multiplex PCR; TCRdb keeps in-frame clones, though not all of them. The table shows some 2.1 million clones, with just under 95% occurring only once. The sample was naive CD8+ T cells from PBMCs. Source of these receptors: a man aged 18-30 years in good health. Some clones in this sample may be carry-over from other donors' samples.

The rearrangement uses TRBV5-6 and TRBJ2-1; D not certain. This CDR3 is 12 amino acids long. Between the trimmed V and J ends, which lost 6 bases and 3 bases, there was a span of 7 bases. The germline CDR1 and CDR2 sequences are SGHDT and YYEEEE. CDR3 protein: CASNLGYNEQFF. CDR3 DNA sequence: TGTGCCAGCAACCTAGGCTACAATGAGCAGTTCTTC.

The V call is TRBV9, the J call TRBJ2-2; TRBD1 agrees at 8 bases. The CDR3 contains 17 residues. V shed 3 bases and J 0 bases; nucleotides not matched to a gene: 7. Germline V gene lookup returns CDR1 SGDLS and CDR2 YYNGEE. The CDR3 DNA sequence: TGTGCCAGCAGCGCGACAGGGGCCCCAACGAACACCGGGGAGCTGTTTTTT. This codes for CASSATGAPTNTGELFF.

J is TRBJ1-5 and V is TRBV19, with D perhaps TRBD1 (5 bases). The CDR3 runs 15 residues. Looked up from germline, CDR1 is LNHDA and CDR2 is SQIVND (reference sequence). Trimming cost V 6 bases and J 3 bases, with 15 bases left between them. CDR3 nucleotide sequence: TGTGCCAGTAGCATCCGGGGGGGAGTCAATCAGCCCCAGCATTTT. The encoded protein is CASSIRGGVNQPQHF.

The chain has TRBV5-5 and TRBJ1-4; a possible D gene is TRBD1 (5 bases). The CDR3 extends over 15 amino acids. V was trimmed by 4 bases and J by 8 bases, leaving 18 bases between them. CDR1 and CDR2 from the germline V gene are SGHKS and YYEKEE (reference sequence). The DNA of the CDR3 is TGTGCCAGCAGCGTCCAGGGAGGAAAGCGGGAAAAACTGTTTTTT. As protein: CASSVQGGKREKLFF. Combining the CDR3 with reference TRBV5-5 and TRBJ1-4 gives the whole variable domain DAGVTQSPTHLIKTRGQQVTLRCSPISGHKSVSWYQQVLGQGPQFIFQYYEKEERGRGNFPDRFSARQFPNYSSELNVNALLLGDSALYLCASSVQGGKREKLFFGSGTQLSVL.

The chain carries TRBV11-2 and TRBJ2-7; D may correspond to TRBD1 or TRBD2 (6 bases each). The CDR3 is 17 amino acids. CDR1 and CDR2 from the germline V gene are SGHAT and FQNNGV. Deletions cut 4 bases from V and 4 bases from J, with 23 bases between. CDR3 sequence (DNA): TGTGCCAGCAGCTCAGGGACACCTCTAGCGATAACATACGAGCAGTACTTC. Translated: CASSSGTPLAITYEQYF. Filled out from reference TRBV11-2 and TRBJ2-7, the complete variable domain reads EAGVAQSPRYKIIEKRQSVAFWCNPISGHATLYWYQQILGQGPKLLIQFQNNGVVDDSQLPKDRFSAERLKGVDSTLKIQPAKLEDSAVYLCASSSGTPLAITYEQYFGPGTRLTVT.

The chain recombines TRBV7-9 with TRBJ1-1; D gene uncertain. The V and J ends lost 2 bases and 5 bases respectively, with 12 bases between them. The germline gives CDR1 SEHNR, CDR2 FQNEAQ (reference sequence). This CDR3 has 14 residues. CDR3 in amino acids: CASSLPLVKTEAFF. In DNA form, the CDR3 reads TGTGCCAGCAGCTTACCCCTAGTAAAGACTGAAGCTTTCTTT.

This chain uses TRBV4-1 with TRBJ2-3; TRBD2 aligns across 9 bases. V shed 1 base, J shed 6 bases, and the junction held 5 bases outside the gene matches. The CDR3 is 15 residues long. Per germline, CDR1 MGHRA and CDR2 YSYEKL. CDR3 region: CASSQGLAAWDTQYF. CDR3 nucleotides: TGCGCCAGCAGCCAAGGACTAGCGGCATGGGATACGCAGTATTTT.

This rearrangement joins TRBV10-2 to TRBJ2-2; 7 positions agree with TRBD1. Germline loops: CDR1 WSHSY, CDR2 SAAADI. With V trimmed by 7 bases and J by 5 bases, 10 bases remained unmatched. The CDR3 is 15 residues long. The CDR3 DNA is TGCGCCAGCAAACAGGGGATGGTATGGACCGGGGAGCTGTTTTTT. It codes for CASKQGMVWTGELFF.

The V and J genes are TRBV28 and TRBJ2-7; D might be TRBD1 or TRBD2, each matching 5 bases. The CDR3 runs to 15 residues. Trimming took off 6 bases at V and 3 bases at J, with 18 bases between the two ends. Germline V gives CDR1 MDHEN, CDR2 SYDVKM. The CDR3 is CASRDTSLHDYEQYF. CDR3 nucleotides: TGTGCCAGCAGGGACACTAGTCTCCATGACTACGAGCAGTACTTC.

V gene TRBV7-6 combines with J gene TRBJ2-1, with TRBD1 matching 9 bases. J gave up 4 bases and V 1 base, and 8 bases lay outside the gene matches. Per germline, CDR1 SGHVS and CDR2 FNYEAQ. This CDR3 has 17 residues. As DNA, the CDR3 is TGTGCCAGCAGCTTAGTCCTTGGGGACAGGGATTACAATGAGCAGTTCTTC. Its translation: CASSLVLGDRDYNEQFF. Variable domain in full (rest from reference TRBV7-6 and TRBJ2-1): GAGVSQSPRYKVTKRGQDVALRCDPISGHVSLYWYRQALGQGPEFLTYFNYEAQQDKSGLPNDRFSAERPEGSISTLTIQRTEQRDSAMYRCASSLVLGDRDYNEQFFGPGTRLTVL.

The chain employs TRBV5-6 and TRBJ2-7, with D possibly being TRBD1 (6 bases). Trimming removed 4 bases at V and 4 bases at J, with 18 bases between. Germline V CDR1 and CDR2: SGHDT, YYEEEE. This CDR3 contains 15 residues. CDR3 DNA sequence: TGTGCCAGCAGCCCCCTCCCCGGACAGCATTACGAGCAGTACTTC. Translation gives CASSPLPGQHYEQYF.

The chain employs TRBV27 and TRBJ2-7, with a possible D match to TRBD2 (5 bases). V dropped 1 base and J dropped 6 bases, with 19 bases sitting between them. This CDR3 region has 16 residues. The germline gives CDR1 MNHEY, CDR2 SMNVEV (reference sequence). The CDR3 reads CASSLLGSFGVGEQYF. The CDR3 DNA is TGTGCCAGCAGTTTATTAGGGAGTTTCGGAGTGGGCGAGCAGTACTTC.

This chain connects TRBV27 to TRBJ2-3; 11 bases are shared with TRBD2. V was clipped by 1 base and J by 0 bases; unmatched bases: 6. This CDR3 comprises 18 residues. Germline V gene sequence: CDR1 MNHEY, CDR2 SMNVEV (reference sequence). CDR3 sequence reads: CASSLLGLAVISTDTQYF. CDR3 nucleotides: TGTGCCAGCAGTTTATTGGGACTAGCGGTTATCAGCACAGATACGCAGTATTTT.

The chain has TRBV5-1 and TRBJ2-1; 10 bases agree with TRBD2. Trimming at V came to 7 bases and at J to 5 bases, leaving 12 bases not matched to a gene. Germline CDR1 reads SGHRS; CDR2 reads YFSETQ. This CDR3 spans 16 amino acids. The CDR3 nucleotides read TGCGCCAGCGCTCTGGTGGGACTAGCGCGGCACAATGAGCAGTTCTTC. Amino acid sequence: CASALVGLARHNEQFF.

The rearrangement links TRBV29-1 to TRBJ1-1; 7 bases line up with TRBD1. The CDR3 is 16 amino acids. Germline trimming cut 3 bases from V and 4 bases from J; bases unmatched to any gene: 14. The V gene's germline CDR1 is SQVTM and CDR2 ANQGSEA. This chain's CDR3 is CSVDKKGGFLRTEAFF. In DNA, the CDR3 is TGCAGCGTTGATAAAAAAGGGGGCTTTTTGCGCACTGAAGCTTTCTTT. Based on the CDR3 plus reference TRBV29-1 and TRBJ1-1, the full variable domain is SAVISQKPSRDICQRGTSLTIQCQVDSQVTMMFWYRQQPGQSLTLIATANQGSEATYESGFVIDKFPISRPNLTFSTLTVSNMSPEDSSIYLCSVDKKGGFLRTEAFFGQGTRLTVV.

The chain joins TRBV4-1 to TRBJ1-2; D possibly corresponds to TRBD1 (6 bases). V shed 2 bases and J shed 0 bases, with 10 bases lying between them. CDR3 length: 15 amino acids. In germline, CDR1 is MGHRA, CDR2 YSYEKL. The CDR3 loop reads CASSQTTGSNYGYTF. CDR3 nucleotides: TGCGCCAGCAGCCAAACGACAGGATCTAACTATGGCTACACCTTC.

In this sample, this clone turned up once. The rearrangement links TRBV28 to TRBJ1-2, with TRBD1 matching 8 bases. The junction had 7 bases not matched to a gene; V was cut back by 6 bases and J by 4 bases. The V gene's germline CDR1 is MDHEN and CDR2 SYDVKM. The CDR3 spans 14 residues. This CDR3 is CASSWAGGIYGYTF. For the CDR3, the DNA is TGTGCCAGCAGCTGGGCAGGGGGCATCTATGGCTACACCTTC.

Concerning this clone: Distinct nucleotide sequences in the sample also encode this CDR3. The chain has TRBV6-5 and TRBJ1-1; D is possibly TRBD1 (5 bases). V shed 0 bases and J shed 2 bases, with 7 bases lying between them. CDR3 length: 14 amino acids. Germline assignment: CDR1 MNHEY and CDR2 SVGAGI. CDR3 region: CASSYSGGNTEAFF. For the CDR3, the DNA is TGTGCCAGCAGTTACTCGGGGGGTAACACTGAAGCTTTCTTT.

The CDR3 DNA follows: TGTGCCAGCAGCCAAATTATCGGACGGGACAATCAGCCCCAGCATTTT. Its protein product is CASSQIIGRDNQPQHF. J is TRBJ1-5 and V is TRBV4-2; D uncertain. The germline V gene has CDR1 LGHNA and CDR2 YNFKEQ. The V end was cut by 2 bases, the J end by 3 bases, with 14 bases between. The CDR3 contains 16 residues.

This clone has a single count. V usage is TRBV7-6 and J usage is TRBJ2-1, with 12 nucleotides matching TRBD2. The CDR3 runs to 18 residues. Germline-derived CDR1 and CDR2 are SGHVS and FNYEAQ. The V segment lost 0 bases and the J segment 9 bases; nucleotides outside the gene matches: 12. The CDR3 bases are TGTGCCAGCAGCTTAGCGGTCCCTCTAGCGGGAGGGCCGATTGAGCAGTTCTTC. Encoded protein: CASSLAVPLAGGPIEQFF.

V usage is TRBV27 and J usage is TRBJ2-1; D tentatively reads TRBD1 or TRBD2 (6 bases each). This CDR3 contains 13 residues. The V and J ends lost 3 bases and 8 bases respectively, with 11 bases between them. The germline gives CDR1 MNHEY, CDR2 SMNVEV (reference sequence). CDR3 nucleotides: TGTGCCAGCAGTTTGGGGGCGGGGTATGAGCAGTTCTTC. Amino acids: CASSLGAGYEQFF.

As concerns this clone: The same CDR3 can be traced to other DNA sequences in this sample. The rearrangement links TRBV27 to TRBJ1-1; D not certain. The CDR3 extends over 15 amino acids. The germline gives CDR1 MNHEY, CDR2 SMNVEV (reference sequence). The V and J ends lost 0 bases and 0 bases respectively, with 8 bases between them. CDR3 sequence (DNA): TGTGCCAGCAGTTTATCCGTGGGTCTGAACACTGAAGCTTTCTTT. Encoded protein: CASSLSVGLNTEAFF.

The CDR3 reads CASSPTRSGTGRVPEEYEQYF. Here the CDR3 DNA reads TGTGCCAGCTCACCAACTAGATCCGGGACAGGCAGAGTTCCCGAGGAGTACGAGCAGTACTTC. The chain is built from TRBV18 and TRBJ2-7; 8 bases are shared with TRBD1. CDR1 is KGHSH, CDR2 LQKENI, per germline. The ends lost 2 bases at V and 4 bases at J; junction bases unmatched: 25. The CDR3 totals 21 residues.

This chain links TRBV7-7 with TRBJ2-3; D perhaps matches TRBD2 (7 bases). This CDR3 has 17 residues. The ends were cut back, 5 bases at V and 2 bases at J, with 20 bases in the middle. CDR1 is SSHAT and CDR2 is FNYEAQ in the germline V gene (reference sequence). The CDR3 DNA reads as TGTGCCAGCAGCCCTATAGGGGGGGCGGGATTCACAGATACGCAGTATTTT. This translates into CASSPIGGAGFTDTQYF. Supplemented by reference TRBV7-7 and TRBJ2-3, the full variable domain reads GAGVSQSPRYKVTKRGQDVTLRCDPISSHATLYWYQQALGQGPEFLTYFNYEAQPDKSGLPSDRFSAERPEGSISTLTIQRTEQRDSAMYRCASSPIGGAGFTDTQYFGPGTRLTVL.

The chain carries TRBV6-6 and TRBJ2-1; D is undetermined. The CDR3 has 15 residues. CDR1 MNHNY and CDR2 SVGAGI come from the germline V gene (reference sequence). V lost 0 bases and J 6 bases, leaving 12 bases between the germline ends. CDR3 bases: TGTGCCAGCAGTTACTCGAACGGGTGGGGCAATGAGCAGTTCTTC. Its translation: CASSYSNGWGNEQFF.

The genes are TRBV6-5 and TRBJ1-2; D may be TRBD1 (6 bases). With 5 bases removed from V and 4 bases from J, the gap between germline ends came to 17 bases. Germline V gene lookup returns CDR1 MNHEY and CDR2 SVGAGI. The CDR3 spans 15 residues. CDR3 sequence: CASSNTMGGFYGYTF. Here the CDR3 DNA reads TGTGCCAGCAGTAACACAATGGGGGGCTTCTATGGCTACACCTTC.

The genes are TRBV21-1 and TRBJ1-3. TRBV21-1 is shown as a pseudogene. The CDR3 runs to 18 residues. CDR3 DNA sequence: TGTGCCAGCAGCAAAGCCGTGGGAGGGGGCAGATCTGGAAACACCATATATTTT. It codes for CASSKAVGGGRSGNTIYF.

The chain recombines TRBV28 with TRBJ2-3; D ambiguous. This CDR3 is built from 13 residues. V gave up 1 base and J gave up 11 bases, with 13 bases separating them. Germline V gene sequence: CDR1 MDHEN, CDR2 SYDVKM. CDR3 DNA sequence: TGTGCCAGCAGTTTATCCTCCCCCTTGTGGCAGTATTTT. This codes for CASSLSSPLWQYF.

The chain has TRBV11-2 and TRBJ1-2; no clear D. The CDR3 consists of 15 residues. Trimming took 3 bases from V and 4 from J, leaving 15 bases between them. Germline V gene lookup returns CDR1 SGHAT and CDR2 FQNNGV. The CDR3 is CASSFTSTDIYGYTF. CDR3 nucleotide sequence: TGTGCCAGCAGCTTTACCTCGACGGATATCTATGGCTACACCTTC.